The 8 T cell receptor beta chains given below trace back to one sample, sequenced in a study of T cells expressing NK-cell markers. TCRdb re-called the 5' RACE reads and gives one entry per CDR3 protein, without DNA. The sample yields approximately 550,000 distinct CDR3 sequences, of which the top ten take up 3% to 4.5%. The material sequenced was blood T cells: a sorted CD56 or NKG2C T cell subset, CD4+ or CD8+ T cells, or bulk PBMC T cells (not recorded which). The receptors stem from a man aged 18-30 years in good health.

The chain carries TRBV11-1 and TRBJ2-3; the D gene TCRdb calls, TRBD2, cannot be checked with no DNA. This CDR3 is built from 14 residues. CDR1 SGHAT and CDR2 FQDESV come from the germline V gene (reference sequence). CDR3 in amino acids: CASSLYREGRTQYF. Full variable domain (missing parts from reference TRBV11-1 and TRBJ2-3): EAEVAQSPRYKITEKSQAVAFWCDPISGHATLYWYRQILGQGPELLVQFQDESVVDDSQLPKDRFSAERLKGVDSTLKIQPAELGDSAMYLCASSLYREGRTQYFGPGTRLTVL.

The chain links TRBV12-3 or TRBV12-4 to TRBJ1-2; TCRdb's D call of TRBD1 is untestable without DNA. The CDR3 totals 16 residues. The CDR3 reads CASSPRPGGQGFGYTF.

This chain links TRBV7-9 with TRBJ1-6; as DNA is missing, the TRBD1 call by TCRdb cannot be tested. CDR1 and CDR2 from the germline V gene are SEHNR and FQNEAQ (reference sequence). The CDR3 has 15 amino acids. CDR3 in amino acids: CASSAGQDYNSPLHF.

CDR3 sequence reads: CAIETNNYGYTF. The chain links TRBV10-3 to TRBJ1-2. The CDR3 extends over 12 amino acids. In germline, CDR1 is ENHRY, CDR2 SYGVKD.

V usage is TRBV6-2 or TRBV6-3 and J usage is TRBJ2-7; as DNA is missing, the TRBD2 call by TCRdb cannot be tested. Germline CDR1 MNHEY, CDR2 SVGEGT. CDR3 length equals 20 residues. CDR3 region: CASSYSISGTRFGGSYEQYF.

V usage is TRBV4-2 and J usage is TRBJ2-1; TCRdb returns TRBD2, unconfirmable since there is no DNA. Germline V gene lookup returns CDR1 LGHNA and CDR2 YNFKEQ. The CDR3 has 15 amino acids. CDR3 loop: CASSQKLAGGAEQFF.

The CDR3 sequence: CASSQDPNSPLHF. The gene calls are TRBV12-3 or TRBV12-4 and TRBJ1-6. The length of the CDR3 is 13 residues.

The chain couples TRBV7-8 to TRBJ1-1. The CDR3 length is 16 residues. Germline V CDR1 and CDR2: SGHVS, FQNEAQ. CDR3 protein: CASSPKRPAANTEAFF.